A single sample gave rise to the 16 T cell receptor beta chains below, sequenced in a study of vaccination and CD4 T cells after COVID-19. The treatment was: approximately 9-day PBMC culture with coronavirus spike peptide pools or control peptides (ViraFEST assay). The antigens for these receptors are not known. Sequence data for DNA of cultured CD4+ T cells were generated by the Oncomine TCR Beta short-read assay. From the PCR reads, TCRdb called clonotypes with MiXCR, one entry per CDR3 protein. There are approximately 19,000 distinct CDR3 sequences in the sample; 55% to 70% occur only once, and 7.9% lies in the top ten. The sequencing input was CD4+ T cells from blood, cultured in vitro. The receptors here all came from a human donor who had recovered from COVID-19.

The CDR3 nucleotides are TGCAGTGCTAGTATTACAGGGCAAGAGACCCAGTACTTC. The encoded protein is CSASITGQETQYF. The chain joins TRBV20-1 to TRBJ2-5; perhaps TRBD1 as D (6 bases). The CDR3 loop spans 13 amino acids. Germline V gene data show CDR1 as DFQATT and CDR2 as SNEGSKA (reference sequence). The germline V and J ends were trimmed by 3 bases and 2 bases, with 10 bases remaining between them.

The J gene is TRBJ1-2, the V gene TRBV15, with a tentative D call TRBD1 (5 bases). Germline loops: CDR1 LNHNV, CDR2 YYDKDF (reference sequence). The V and J ends lost 0 bases and 3 bases respectively, with 14 bases between them. The CDR3 length is 16 residues. The CDR3 nucleotides read TGTGCCACCAGCAGAGAGGAGGAGGCGGGGGACTATGGCTACACCTTC. This codes for CATSREEEAGDYGYTF.

This clonotype is medium-sized within its sample. V and J are TRBV28 and TRBJ1-3; TRBD1 agrees at 9 bases. This CDR3 has 14 residues. V shed 5 bases and J 7 bases; nucleotides not matched to a gene: 6. Germline CDR1 is MDHEN and CDR2 is SYDVKM. The DNA for the CDR3 is TGTGCCAGCAGTCCTCCGACAGGGGGGAACACCATATATTTT. Translation gives CASSPPTGGNTIYF. The whole variable domain, remainder taken from reference TRBV28 and TRBJ1-3, is DVKVTQSSRYLVKRTGEKVFLECVQDMDHENMFWYRQDPGLGLRLIYFSYDVKMKEKGDIPEGYSVSREKKERFSLILESASTNQTSMYLCASSPPTGGNTIYFGEGSWLTVV.

This clonotype occurred a few times. The chain recombines TRBV7-3 with TRBJ2-5; TRBD2 matches 9 bases. CDR3 length: 16 residues. Germline V gives CDR1 SGHTA, CDR2 FQGTGA. The ends lost 7 bases at V and 5 bases at J; junction bases unmatched: 14. The CDR3 is CASNASGGRVWETQYF. CDR3 nucleotide sequence: TGTGCCAGCAATGCGAGCGGCGGGAGGGTCTGGGAGACCCAGTACTTC.

The rearrangement links TRBV27 to TRBJ1-2; no definite D call. V lost 6 bases and J lost 1, with 15 bases in between. CDR1 is MNHEY, CDR2 SMNVEV, per germline (reference sequence). The CDR3 extends over 15 amino acids. This CDR3 is CASRGTGNLNYGYTF. Written as DNA, the CDR3 is TGTGCCAGCAGGGGTACCGGGAACCTTAACTATGGCTACACCTTC.

A single count supports this clonotype. The rearrangement joins TRBV7-2 to TRBJ2-1, with 7 bases lining up with TRBD1. Germline trimming cut 7 bases from V and 4 bases from J; bases unmatched to any gene: 7. Germline CDR1 and CDR2: SGHTA and FQGNSA. The CDR3 is 14 amino acids. CDR3 residues: CASNNRGLYNEQFF. As DNA, the CDR3 is TGTGCCAGCAACAACAGGGGCCTATACAATGAGCAGTTCTTC.

This chain joins TRBV20-1 and TRBJ2-1; 9 nucleotides line up with TRBD2. The CDR3 length is 13 residues. CDR1 is DFQATT, CDR2 SNEGSKA, per germline (reference sequence). J lost 3 bases, V lost 3 bases, and 0 bases had no gene match. The CDR3 DNA is TGCAGTGCTAGTAGCGGGAGCTACAATGAGCAGTTCTTC. Translation: CSASSGSYNEQFF.

V gene TRBV15 combines with J gene TRBJ1-5; TRBD1 matches 10 bases. The CDR3 spans 15 residues. CDR1 and CDR2 (germline): LNHNV, YYDKDF (reference sequence). J lost 8 bases, V lost 0 bases, and 4 bases had no gene match. CDR3 sequence: CATSRDKGTGEPQHF. In DNA, the CDR3 is TGTGCCACCAGCAGAGATAAAGGGACAGGGGAGCCCCAGCATTTT.

The chain joins TRBV20-1 to TRBJ2-5, with 8 bases fitting TRBD1. V was clipped by 4 bases and J by 4 bases; unmatched bases: 11. The CDR3 has 15 residues. CDR1 and CDR2 from the germline V gene are DFQATT and SNEGSKA (reference sequence). CDR3 sequence: CSAKEGTGISETQYF. The CDR3 DNA reads as TGCAGTGCTAAAGAAGGGACAGGTATTTCAGAGACCCAGTACTTC.

The chain has TRBV21-1 and TRBJ1-2; TRBD1, as called in the table, went unchecked against the DNA. TRBV21-1 has pseudogene status. The CDR3 covers 15 residues. The CDR3 here is CASIVGAGGREGYTF. Written as DNA, the CDR3 is TGTGCCAGCATCGTAGGGGCGGGGGGGCGCGAAGGCTACACCTTC.

The chain links TRBV12-3 or TRBV12-4 to TRBJ2-2; D ambiguous. Trimming took off 4 bases at V and 6 bases at J, with 15 bases between the two ends. The CDR3 loop spans 15 amino acids. The CDR3 region is CASSSGPLGSGELFF. The DNA for the CDR3 is TGTGCCAGCAGTTCCGGTCCCCTAGGGTCCGGGGAGCTGTTTTTT.

This clonotype was detected once. The chain has TRBV20-1 and TRBJ2-1; D is ambiguous. V shed 2 bases and J shed 0 bases, with 14 bases lying between them. The CDR3 has 16 residues. In germline, CDR1 is DFQATT, CDR2 SNEGSKA (reference sequence). The CDR3 is CSARNAQPSSYNEQFF. DNA of the CDR3: TGCAGTGCTAGAAATGCTCAGCCGAGCTCCTACAATGAGCAGTTCTTC.

The chain combines TRBV12-3 or TRBV12-4 with TRBJ1-1; weak D call: TRBD1 (6 bases). The CDR3 extends over 14 amino acids. Trimming pared 3 bases from V and 4 bases from J, leaving 12 bases between. The CDR3 DNA is TGTGCCAGCAGTTTCACAGGGAGGAGCACTGAAGCTTTCTTT. The encoded protein is CASSFTGRSTEAFF.

V gene TRBV5-1 combines with J gene TRBJ1-5; 9 bases match TRBD1. The CDR3 sequence is 15 residues long. The V gene's germline CDR1 is SGHRS and CDR2 YFSETQ. J lost 5 bases, V lost 4 bases, and 7 bases had no gene match. The CDR3 is CASSLGTGSDQPQHF. CDR3 nucleotide sequence: TGCGCCAGCAGCCTGGGGACAGGGAGCGATCAGCCCCAGCATTTT. Variable domain in full (rest from reference TRBV5-1 and TRBJ1-5): KAGVTQTPRYLIKTRGQQVTLSCSPISGHRSVSWYQQTPGQGLQFLFEYFSETQRNKGNFPGRFSGRQFSNSRSEMNVSTLELGDSALYLCASSLGTGSDQPQHFGDGTRLSIL.

The rearrangement uses TRBV20-1 and TRBJ1-2, with a weak D call TRBD1 (5 bases). The CDR3 spans 14 residues. In germline, CDR1 is DFQATT, CDR2 SNEGSKA (reference sequence). V was cut by 5 bases and J by 8 bases, with 21 bases left in between. The CDR3 loop is CSAPTGGAVSGYTF. Written as DNA, the CDR3 is TGCAGTGCTCCAACCGGAGGGGCAGTGAGCGGCTACACCTTC.

The chain recombines TRBV5-8 with TRBJ2-3; TRBD2 aligns across 7 bases. The length of the CDR3 is 16 residues. Germline CDR1 reads SGHTS; CDR2 reads YDEGEE. V was clipped by 0 bases and J by 2 bases; unmatched bases: 6. In DNA form, the CDR3 reads TGTGCCAGCAGCTTGGTCTCTAGCGGACTCACAGATACGCAGTATTTT. This sequence encodes CASSLVSSGLTDTQYF.